This section outlines one T cell receptor beta chain sequence together with its context. These data originate in a study of cytomegalovirus exposure and HLA in healthy donors. The study ran its PCR with 60 Vbeta and 13 Jbeta primers. Libraries were prepared by immunoSEQ multiplex PCR; TCRdb keeps only in-frame clonotypes and omits some of them. The top ten hold under 7.5% of the sample, which has under 150,000 clones, over 70% seen once. The CDR3 runs to 17 residues. Sample: PBMCs. The sequence derives from a man aged 40-49 years in good health and CMV-seropositive. V is TRBV21-1 and J is TRBJ2-4; the D call TRBD1 from the table was never checked on the DNA. TRBV21-1 is deemed a pseudogene. In DNA form, the CDR3 reads TGTGCCAGCAGCAAAGCTTTCCTGAGGGGGACAGCAAAAATTCAGTACTTC. Residues: CASSKAFLRGTAKIQYF.